These 25 T cell receptor beta chains came from one sample sequenced in a study of blood T cell repertoires in COVID-19 (dated by TCRdb to the early 2020s). Receptor amplification or capture employed the immunoSEQ multiplex PCR assay. TCRdb's version of the immuneACCESS table is confined to in-frame rearrangements and falls short of the full clone set. An unresolved V gene accounts for under half of the shortfall where checked; the remainder is of unknown origin. In all, the sample holds just over 95,000 clones, and just over 90% of those were seen once. 5.1% of the sample is in the top ten clones. Sequencing was done on a sample of peripheral blood. These receptor sequences come from a man aged 50 or older with acute or convalescent COVID-19.

The rearrangement uses TRBV27 and TRBJ1-4; D not certain. This CDR3 is 14 amino acids long. The V gene's germline CDR1 is MNHEY and CDR2 SMNVEV (reference sequence). Trimming left V 4 bases short and J 2 bases short, with 8 bases between. Here the CDR3 DNA reads TGTGCCAGCAGTTGGGCGGGGACTAATGAAAAACTGTTTTTT. Encoded protein: CASSWAGTNEKLFF.

CDR3 coding DNA: TGTGCCAGCTCAAGTACAGGGTGGGGCTCCTACGAGCAGTACTTC. Amino acid sequence: CASSSTGWGSYEQYF. This sequence joins TRBV18 and TRBJ2-7; perhaps TRBD1 as D (6 bases). CDR3 length equals 15 residues. Germline CDR1 KGHSH, CDR2 LQKENI. V was clipped by 5 bases and J by 0 bases, with 14 bases between them. Complete variable domain (other parts from reference TRBV18 and TRBJ2-7): NAGVMQNPRHLVRRRGQEARLRCSPMKGHSHVYWYRQLPEEGLKFMVYLQKENIIDESGMPKERFSAEFPKEGPSILRIQQVVRGDSAAYFCASSSTGWGSYEQYFGPGTRLTVT.

The chain joins TRBV7-7 to TRBJ2-2; TRBD2 aligns across 10 bases. This CDR3 contains 15 residues. Trimming removed 6 bases from V and 9 bases from J; junction bases left unmatched: 10. The germline CDR1 and CDR2 sequences are SSHAT and FNYEAQ (reference sequence). CDR3 sequence: CASSRLAGEVRELFF. CDR3 DNA: TGTGCCAGCAGTCGGCTAGCGGGAGAAGTCCGGGAGCTGTTTTTT. Together with reference TRBV7-7 and TRBJ2-2, the CDR3 gives the full variable domain: GAGVSQSPRYKVTKRGQDVTLRCDPISSHATLYWYQQALGQGPEFLTYFNYEAQPDKSGLPSDRFSAERPEGSISTLTIQRTEQRDSAMYRCASSRLAGEVRELFFGEGSRLTVL.

The rearrangement links TRBV7-9 to TRBJ2-1; 8 positions match TRBD2. Trimming at V came to 5 bases and at J to 4 bases, leaving 4 bases not matched to a gene. This CDR3 comprises 14 residues. Germline lookup yields CDR1 SEHNR and CDR2 FQNEAQ (reference sequence). The chain's CDR3 is CASSQLAAYNEQFF. In DNA, the CDR3 is TGTGCCAGCAGCCAACTAGCGGCATACAATGAGCAGTTCTTC.

The chain links TRBV24-1 to TRBJ2-3, with 13 bases aligning to TRBD2. Germline V CDR1 and CDR2: KGHDR, SFDVKD. The CDR3 consists of 19 residues. V lost 0 bases to trimming and J lost 2 bases; unmatched junction nucleotides: 7. As DNA, the CDR3 is TGTGCCACCAGTGATTTGCTGGGGACTAGCGGGACCGACACAGATACGCAGTATTTT. Its translation: CATSDLLGTSGTDTDTQYF.

This clone was seen only a few times. The DNA for the CDR3 is TGTGCCAGCAAGGCCAGCGGGGGGAATGAGCAGTTCTTC. Amino acids: CASKASGGNEQFF. This sequence joins TRBV9 and TRBJ2-1, with 9 bases that match TRBD2. The germline gives CDR1 SGDLS, CDR2 YYNGEE. This CDR3 is built from 13 residues. The V and J ends lost 6 bases and 7 bases, in that order; junction bases with no gene match: 5.

The rearrangement links TRBV4-1 to TRBJ1-1; D remains ambiguous. The V gene lost 1 base and the J gene lost 4 bases, with 16 bases spanning the gap. The germline V gene encodes CDR1 MGHRA and CDR2 YSYEKL. This CDR3 has 16 amino acids. CDR3 nucleotide sequence: TGCGCCAGCAGCCAAGGGAGGGAGGGTATAGGCACTGAAGCTTTCTTT. Its protein is CASSQGREGIGTEAFF.

This rearrangement joins TRBV5-1 to TRBJ2-3; a possible D gene is TRBD2 (6 bases). Trimming stripped 3 bases from V and 0 bases from J, with 11 bases between. The CDR3 has 15 residues. The germline V gene encodes CDR1 SGHRS and CDR2 YFSETQ. In DNA, the CDR3 is TGCGCCAGCAGCTGGGGGGAGCAAAGCACAGATACGCAGTATTTT. Its translation is CASSWGEQSTDTQYF.

The chain is built from TRBV19 and TRBJ2-2, with D possibly TRBD2 on 5 matching bases. Trimming left V 7 bases short and J 1 base short, with 10 bases between. This CDR3 comprises 14 residues. Germline-derived CDR1 and CDR2 are LNHDA and SQIVND (reference sequence). CDR3 in DNA: TGTGCCAGTATCCGAGGGCAGAACACCGGGGAGCTGTTTTTT. Amino acids: CASIRGQNTGELFF.

The rearrangement links TRBV6-6 to TRBJ2-1, with 11 bases aligning to TRBD2. V trimming: 2 bases; J trimming: 7 bases; junction bases outside the gene matches: 7. CDR3 length: 16 amino acids. Germline V CDR1 and CDR2: MNHNY, SVGAGI (reference sequence). The CDR3 DNA is TGTGCCAGCAGTTACCCTACTAGCGGGAGCCAGAATGAGCAGTTCTTC. It encodes CASSYPTSGSQNEQFF.

V is TRBV7-9 and J is TRBJ2-3; D uncertain. The CDR3 spans 12 residues. Germline loops: CDR1 SEHNR, CDR2 FQNEAQ (reference sequence). V was shortened by 0 bases and J by 10 bases, with 8 bases between the two germline ends. This CDR3 is CASSLALESQYF. In DNA form, the CDR3 reads TGTGCCAGCAGCTTAGCTCTAGAATCGCAGTATTTT.

V usage is TRBV7-2 and J usage is TRBJ2-5, with D tentatively TRBD1 (5 bases). V lost 3 bases and J 1 base, leaving 18 bases between the germline ends. The CDR3 length is 17 residues. Germline CDR1 reads SGHTA; CDR2 reads FQGNSA. DNA for the CDR3: TGTGCCAGCAGCTTGGGGCCCCAGCGACAGCGCCAAGAGACCCAGTACTTC. Encoded protein: CASSLGPQRQRQETQYF.

CDR3 in DNA: TGTGCCAGCAGCCCCGGGACAGACAACTATGGCTACACCTTC. It codes for CASSPGTDNYGYTF. The rearrangement joins TRBV7-9 to TRBJ1-2; TRBD1 agrees at 7 bases. The germline gives CDR1 SEHNR, CDR2 FQNEAQ (reference sequence). With V trimmed by 5 bases and J by 2 bases, 5 bases remained unmatched. CDR3 length: 14 residues.

V usage is TRBV19 and J usage is TRBJ1-3; the match to TRBD1 covers 7 bases. Trimming at V came to 6 bases and at J to 0 bases, leaving 8 bases not matched to a gene. The germline V gene has CDR1 LNHDA and CDR2 SQIVND (reference sequence). This CDR3 is built from 16 residues. The CDR3: CASSPDRASSGNTIYF. The DNA for the CDR3 is TGTGCCAGTAGCCCTGACAGGGCTTCCTCTGGAAACACCATATATTTT.

The genes are TRBV27 and TRBJ2-3, with D perhaps matching TRBD2 (6 bases). Germline V gene lookup returns CDR1 MNHEY and CDR2 SMNVEV (reference sequence). The CDR3 is made up of 15 amino acids. V was trimmed by 4 bases and J by 0 bases, leaving 11 bases between them. The CDR3 region has the DNA TGTGCCAGCAGTTCCGGGACTCCCAGCACAGATACGCAGTATTTT. This sequence encodes CASSSGTPSTDTQYF.

The chain recombines TRBV25-1 with TRBJ2-5; D remains unclear. Trimming cost V 3 bases and J 4 bases, with 12 bases left between them. In germline, CDR1 is MGHDK, CDR2 SYGVNS. This CDR3 is 14 amino acids long. Here the CDR3 DNA reads TGTGCCAGCAGTGATCTTTACCGCGGAGAGACCCAGTACTTC. This gives the protein CASSDLYRGETQYF. Complete variable domain (other parts from reference TRBV25-1 and TRBJ2-5): EADIYQTPRYLVIGTGKKITLECSQTMGHDKMYWYQQDPGMELHLIHYSYGVNSTEKGDLSSESTVSRIRTEHFPLTLESARPSHTSQYLCASSDLYRGETQYFGPGTRLLVL.

In this sample, this clone turned up a few times. This chain joins TRBV6-2 or TRBV6-3 and TRBJ2-5; 9 bases are shared with TRBD2. The germline V gene encodes CDR1 MNHEY and CDR2 SVGEGT. The CDR3 has 18 amino acids. Trimming removed 0 bases from V and 2 bases from J; junction bases left unmatched: 10. The CDR3 sequence is CASSYSRGSGRWQETQYF. Written as DNA, the CDR3 is TGTGCCAGCAGTTACTCGAGAGGTAGCGGGAGATGGCAAGAGACCCAGTACTTC.

This clone has a single count. The chain combines TRBV6-4 with TRBJ2-3; D may be TRBD1 (7 bases). This CDR3 spans 14 amino acids. Germline V gene sequence: CDR1 MRHNA, CDR2 SNTAGT. The V gene lost 5 bases and the J gene lost 0 bases, with 9 bases spanning the gap. CDR3: CASSPGGSTDTQYF. In DNA form, the CDR3 reads TGTGCCAGCAGTCCAGGGGGGAGCACAGATACGCAGTATTTT.

CDR3 loop: CASSTRGLAGPYEQYF. The CDR3 DNA is TGTGCCAGCAGCACCCGGGGACTAGCGGGACCCTACGAGCAGTACTTC. The chain combines TRBV3-1 (or the pseudogene TRBV3-2) with TRBJ2-7; TRBD2 aligns across 13 bases. With 5 bases clipped from V and 2 bases from J, the junction kept 6 bases outside the gene matches. Germline CDR1 reads LGHDT; CDR2 reads YNNKEL (reference sequence). This CDR3 is built from 16 residues.

The rearrangement links TRBV6-5 to TRBJ1-5; D gene unclear. CDR1 is MNHEY and CDR2 is SVGAGI in the germline V gene. The CDR3 spans 14 residues. The V and J ends lost 0 bases and 2 bases respectively, with 5 bases between them. The CDR3 DNA reads as TGTGCCAGCAGTTACTCACGGGGCAATCAGCCCCAGCATTTT. It yields the protein CASSYSRGNQPQHF.

This chain joins TRBV7-9 and TRBJ2-7, with D tentatively TRBD2 (5 bases). V was shortened by 1 base and J by 5 bases, with 21 bases between the two germline ends. Germline CDR1 SEHNR, CDR2 FQNEAQ (reference sequence). This CDR3 comprises 17 residues. The CDR3 DNA follows: TGTGCCAGCAGCTTAGACTGGTCGGCAGGAGGCCCCCACGAGCAGTACTTC. This translates into CASSLDWSAGGPHEQYF.

This sequence joins TRBV29-1 and TRBJ1-2; D is perhaps TRBD1 (5 bases). The germline V gene has CDR1 SQVTM and CDR2 ANQGSEA. V dropped 0 bases and J dropped 6 bases, with 17 bases sitting between them. The CDR3 extends over 15 amino acids. The CDR3 reads CSVEDWGVLSDGYTF. The CDR3 coding sequence is TGCAGCGTTGAAGATTGGGGGGTCCTGAGCGATGGCTACACCTTC.

V and J are TRBV12-5 and TRBJ1-5; a weak D match, TRBD1 (5 bases). V was shortened by 5 bases and J by 2 bases, with 13 bases between the two germline ends. The CDR3 has 15 amino acids. In germline, CDR1 is LGHNT, CDR2 FRNRAP. CDR3 sequence (DNA): TGTGCTAGTGGTCCCCCCGGGGGGGGCAATCAGCCCCAGCATTTT. Translated: CASGPPGGGNQPQHF.

V gene TRBV10-3 combines with J gene TRBJ2-7; 11 bases agree with TRBD1. V lost 6 bases, J lost 3 bases, and 1 base stayed unmatched. This CDR3 has 13 amino acids. Per germline, CDR1 ENHRY and CDR2 SYGVKD. The CDR3 protein is CAIRGTGGYEQYF. In DNA form, the CDR3 reads TGTGCCATCAGGGGGACAGGGGGCTACGAGCAGTACTTC.

Worth noting for this clone: A junction end diverges from the germline sequence, so it may reflect a read error. The V and J genes are TRBV5-4 and TRBJ2-1; the match to TRBD2 covers 8 bases. This CDR3 spans 13 amino acids. Germline V gene sequence: CDR1 SGHNT, CDR2 YYREEE (reference sequence). The CDR3 sequence is CASSLIRGSGTLF. The DNA of the CDR3 is TGTGCCAGCAGCTTGATTAGGGGTAGCGGGACTCTCTTC.